This entry lists 8 T cell receptor beta chains sequenced from one sample in a study of T cell changes during pregnancy in multiple sclerosis. Only in-frame clones appear in the TCRdb table, and some are missing; sequencing was by immunoSEQ multiplex PCR. The table lists about 38,000 clones, more than 85% of them singletons. This sample comprised CD8+ T cells from peripheral blood mononuclear cells, obtained in the third trimester of pregnancy. The receptors derive from a female donor with multiple sclerosis, enrolled in a pregnancy study.

The rearrangement uses TRBV9 and TRBJ2-2; no definite D call. V dropped 0 bases and J dropped 6 bases, with 6 bases sitting between them. The CDR3 is 13 amino acids. The germline CDR1 and CDR2 sequences are SGDLS and YYNGEE. In DNA form, the CDR3 reads TGTGCCAGCAGCGTAGGAGAACCCGGGGAGCTGTTTTTT. Translation: CASSVGEPGELFF.

The gene calls are TRBV6-1 and TRBJ2-7, with D possibly matching TRBD2 (5 bases). V dropped 4 bases and J dropped 3 bases, with 19 bases sitting between them. The CDR3 extends over 16 amino acids. Germline V gene data show CDR1 as MNHNS and CDR2 as SASEGT. CDR3 nucleotide sequence: TGTGCCAGCAGTGGGGAGTCAGGTCTAACTTACTACGAGCAGTACTTC. This codes for CASSGESGLTYYEQYF.

V is TRBV14 and J is TRBJ1-1; TRBD1 is a possible D gene (6 bases). The CDR3 sequence is 18 residues long. The germline CDR1 and CDR2 sequences are SGHDN and FVKESK. Deletions cut 1 base from V and 5 bases from J, with 23 bases between. DNA of the CDR3: TGTGCCAGCAGCCAAGGCATACTGGACAGTGGGTGGAGGACTGAAGCTTTCTTT. Translated: CASSQGILDSGWRTEAFF.

As DNA, the CDR3 is TGTGCCAGCAGCCTAGACAGGGGCCGATTAAACACTGAAGCTTTCTTT. This translates into CASSLDRGRLNTEAFF. The chain combines TRBV27 with TRBJ1-1; 8 nucleotides align to TRBD1. Germline CDR1 and CDR2: MNHEY and SMNVEV (reference sequence). This CDR3 contains 16 residues. V was pared by 6 bases and J by 2 bases, with 11 bases of the junction left unmatched.

This clone is a singleton in its sample. The chain recombines TRBV6-5 with TRBJ2-1; D perhaps matches TRBD2 (5 bases). Trimming cost V 4 bases and J 9 bases, with 13 bases left between them. Germline V gives CDR1 MNHEY, CDR2 SVGAGI. The CDR3 has 13 amino acids. The CDR3 sequence is CASSLRGLGEQFF. In nucleotides, the CDR3 is TGTGCCAGCAGTTTGAGAGGGTTGGGTGAGCAGTTCTTC.

This chain links TRBV5-1 with TRBJ1-2, with a tentative D call TRBD1 (5 bases). Germline V CDR1 and CDR2: SGHRS, YFSETQ. The germline V and J ends were trimmed by 1 base and 0 bases, with 10 bases remaining between them. CDR3 size: 15 residues. The CDR3: CASSLMQGTNYGYTF. The DNA for the CDR3 is TGCGCCAGCAGCTTGATGCAGGGCACTAACTATGGCTACACCTTC.

The chain recombines TRBV15 with TRBJ1-4, with 8 bases that match TRBD1. The CDR3 is made up of 16 amino acids. Per germline, CDR1 LNHNV and CDR2 YYDKDF (reference sequence). V shed 1 base, J shed 8 bases, and the junction held 9 bases outside the gene matches. CDR3 sequence reads: CATSRGWDRLNEKLFF. The CDR3 nucleotides are TGTGCCACCAGCAGAGGATGGGACAGGTTGAACGAAAAACTGTTTTTT.

This clone is a singleton in its sample. The DNA for the CDR3 is TGTGCCAGCACCCAAAAAGGCTTGTTAGCGGGGGGGAACTACGAGCAGTACTTC. It is translated as CASTQKGLLAGGNYEQYF. The rearrangement joins TRBV2 to TRBJ2-7; 11 bases align to TRBD2. This CDR3 is 18 amino acids long. J lost 3 bases, V lost 7 bases, and 17 bases had no gene match. The germline V gene has CDR1 SNHLY and CDR2 FYNNEI.